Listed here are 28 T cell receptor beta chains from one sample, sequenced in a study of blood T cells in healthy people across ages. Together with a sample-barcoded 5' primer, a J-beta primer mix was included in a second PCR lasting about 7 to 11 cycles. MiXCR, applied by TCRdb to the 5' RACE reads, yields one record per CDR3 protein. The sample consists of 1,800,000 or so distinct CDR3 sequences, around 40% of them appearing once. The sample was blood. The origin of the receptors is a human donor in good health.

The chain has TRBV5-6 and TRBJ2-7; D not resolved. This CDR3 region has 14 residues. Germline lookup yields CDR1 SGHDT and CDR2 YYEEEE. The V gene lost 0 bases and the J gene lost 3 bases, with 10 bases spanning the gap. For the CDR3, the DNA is TGTGCCAGCAGCTTGGGGATTAAACGCTACGAGCAGTACTTC. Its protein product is CASSLGIKRYEQYF.

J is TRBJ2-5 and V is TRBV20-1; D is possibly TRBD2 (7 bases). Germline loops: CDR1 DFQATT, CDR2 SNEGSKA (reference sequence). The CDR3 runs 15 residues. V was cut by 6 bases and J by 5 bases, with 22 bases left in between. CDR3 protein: CSAAKGGGAGETQYF. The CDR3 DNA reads TGCAGTGCCGCCAAAGGTGGGGGGGCCGGTGAGACCCAGTACTTC.

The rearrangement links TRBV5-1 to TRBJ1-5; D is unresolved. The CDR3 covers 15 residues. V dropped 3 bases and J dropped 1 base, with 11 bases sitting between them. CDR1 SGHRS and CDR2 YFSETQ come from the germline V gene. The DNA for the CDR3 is TGCGCCAGCAGCTCGGGGTTTGGGAGCAATCAGCCCCAGCATTTT. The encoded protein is CASSSGFGSNQPQHF.

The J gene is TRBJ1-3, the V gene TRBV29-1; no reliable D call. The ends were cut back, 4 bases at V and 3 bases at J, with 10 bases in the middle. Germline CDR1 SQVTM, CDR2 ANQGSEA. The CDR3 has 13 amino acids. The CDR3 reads CSVGVFGGNTIYF. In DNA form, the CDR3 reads TGCAGCGTTGGGGTGTTCGGTGGAAACACCATATATTTT.

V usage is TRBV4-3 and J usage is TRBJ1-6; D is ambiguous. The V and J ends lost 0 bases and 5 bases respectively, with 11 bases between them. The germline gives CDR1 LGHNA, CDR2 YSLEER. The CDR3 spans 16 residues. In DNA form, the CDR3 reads TGCGCCAGCAGCCAAGATGGGCCAGACAATAATTCACCCCTCCACTTT. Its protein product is CASSQDGPDNNSPLHF.

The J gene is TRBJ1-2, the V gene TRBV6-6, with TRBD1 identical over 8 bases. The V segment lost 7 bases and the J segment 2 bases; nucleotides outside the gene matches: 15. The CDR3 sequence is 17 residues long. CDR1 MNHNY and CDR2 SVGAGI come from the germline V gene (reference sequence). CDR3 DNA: TGTGCCAGCACCCAAGGGACAGGAAGGAGTTCGAACTATGGCTACACCTTC. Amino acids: CASTQGTGRSSNYGYTF.

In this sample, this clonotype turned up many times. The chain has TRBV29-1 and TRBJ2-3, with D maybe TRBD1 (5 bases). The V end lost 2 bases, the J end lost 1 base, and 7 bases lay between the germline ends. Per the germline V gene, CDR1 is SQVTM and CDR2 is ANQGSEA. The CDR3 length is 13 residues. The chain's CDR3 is CSVEQGRTDTQYF. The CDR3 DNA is TGCAGCGTTGAACAGGGTCGCACAGATACGCAGTATTTT.

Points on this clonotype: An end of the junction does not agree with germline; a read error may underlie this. The DNA of the CDR3 is TGTGCCAGTAGCTCGATGGGGGGTGGAAACATTCAGTACTTC. Translation: CASSSMGGGNIQYF. The J gene is TRBJ2-4, the V gene TRBV7-2; D is perhaps TRBD2 (6 bases). Germline loops: CDR1 SGHTA, CDR2 FQGNSA. The CDR3 is 14 amino acids.

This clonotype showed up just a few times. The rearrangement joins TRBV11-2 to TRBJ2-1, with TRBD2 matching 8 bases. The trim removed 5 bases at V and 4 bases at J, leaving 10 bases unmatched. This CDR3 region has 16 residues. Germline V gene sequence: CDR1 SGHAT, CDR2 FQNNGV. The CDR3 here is CASSLGGSGEYNEQFF. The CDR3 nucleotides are TGTGCCAGCAGCCTAGGGGGTAGCGGGGAATACAATGAGCAGTTCTTC.

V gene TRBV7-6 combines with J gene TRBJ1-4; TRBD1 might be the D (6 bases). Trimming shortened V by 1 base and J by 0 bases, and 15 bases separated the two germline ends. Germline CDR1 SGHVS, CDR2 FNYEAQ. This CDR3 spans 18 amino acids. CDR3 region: CASSLDRVNPSTNEKLFF. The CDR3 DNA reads TGTGCCAGCAGCTTAGACAGGGTTAACCCCTCAACTAATGAAAAACTGTTTTTT.

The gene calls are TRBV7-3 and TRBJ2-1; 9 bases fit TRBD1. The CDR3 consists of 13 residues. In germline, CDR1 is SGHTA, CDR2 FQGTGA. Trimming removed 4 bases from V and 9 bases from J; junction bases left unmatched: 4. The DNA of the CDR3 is TGTGCCAGCAGCTGGACGGGACAGGGTGAGCAGTTCTTC. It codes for CASSWTGQGEQFF.

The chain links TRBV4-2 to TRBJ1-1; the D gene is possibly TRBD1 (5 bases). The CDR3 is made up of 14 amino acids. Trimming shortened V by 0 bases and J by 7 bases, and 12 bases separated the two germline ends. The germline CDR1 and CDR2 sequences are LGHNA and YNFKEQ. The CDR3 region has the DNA TGTGCCAGCAGCCAAGATTGGGGGACCTTTGAAGCTTTCTTT. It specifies CASSQDWGTFEAFF.

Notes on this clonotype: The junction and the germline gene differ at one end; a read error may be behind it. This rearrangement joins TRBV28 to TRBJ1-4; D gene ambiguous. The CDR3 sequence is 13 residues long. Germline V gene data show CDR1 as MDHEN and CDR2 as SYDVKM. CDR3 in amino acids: CASLETTNEKLFF. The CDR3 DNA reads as TGCGCCAGCCTGGAAACAACTAATGAAAAACTGTTTTTT. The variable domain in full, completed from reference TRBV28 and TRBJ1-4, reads DVKVTQSSRYLVKRTGEKVFLECVQDMDHENMFWYRQDPGLGLRLIYFSYDVKMKEKGDIPEGYSVSREKKERFSLILESASTNQTSMYLCASLETTNEKLFFGSGTQLSVL.

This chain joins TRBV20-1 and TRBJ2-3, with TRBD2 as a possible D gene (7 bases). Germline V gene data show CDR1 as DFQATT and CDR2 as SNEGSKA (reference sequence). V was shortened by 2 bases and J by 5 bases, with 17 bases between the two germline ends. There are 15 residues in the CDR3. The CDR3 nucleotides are TGCAGTGCTAGAATGGGTCGGGGGGCTGAAGATACGCAGTATTTT. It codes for CSARMGRGAEDTQYF.

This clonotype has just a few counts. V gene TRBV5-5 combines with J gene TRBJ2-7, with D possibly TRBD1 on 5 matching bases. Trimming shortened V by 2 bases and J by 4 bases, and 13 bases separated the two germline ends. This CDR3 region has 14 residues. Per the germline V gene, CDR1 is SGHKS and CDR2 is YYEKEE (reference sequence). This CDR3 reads CASSLEQGRYEQYF. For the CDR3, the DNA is TGTGCCAGCAGCTTAGAGCAGGGCAGATACGAGCAGTACTTC.

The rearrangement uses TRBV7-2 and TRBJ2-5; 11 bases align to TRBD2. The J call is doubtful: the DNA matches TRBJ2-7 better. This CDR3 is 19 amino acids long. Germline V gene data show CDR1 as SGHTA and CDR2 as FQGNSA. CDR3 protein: CASSFLAGGPLAIFYEQYF. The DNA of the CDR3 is TGTGCCAGCAGCTTCTTAGCGGGGGGGCCGCTAGCAATTTTCTACGAGCAGTACTTC.

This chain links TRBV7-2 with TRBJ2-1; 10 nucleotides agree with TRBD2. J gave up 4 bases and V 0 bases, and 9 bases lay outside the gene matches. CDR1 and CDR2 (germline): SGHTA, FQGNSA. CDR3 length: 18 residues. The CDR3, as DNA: TGTGCCAGCAGCTTAGCTGGAGCGGGGGGGCACGGTTACAATGAGCAGTTCTTC. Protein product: CASSLAGAGGHGYNEQFF.

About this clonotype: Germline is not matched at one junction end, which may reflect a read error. CDR3 loop: CASSPQIAPPGGCTF. CDR3 DNA: TGTGCCAGCAGCCCTCAGATTGCCCCACCCGGTGGCTGCACCTTC. The chain combines TRBV6-4 with TRBJ1-2; D not certain. The CDR3 spans 15 residues. The germline CDR1 and CDR2 sequences are MRHNA and SNTAGT.

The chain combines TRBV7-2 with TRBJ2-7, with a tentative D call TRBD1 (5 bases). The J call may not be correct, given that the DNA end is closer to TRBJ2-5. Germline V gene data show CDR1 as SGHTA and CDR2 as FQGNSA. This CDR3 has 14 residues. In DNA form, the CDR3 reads TGTGCCAGCAGCTTACTCCAGGGCGCGGAGACCCAGTACTTC. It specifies CASSLLQGAETQYF.

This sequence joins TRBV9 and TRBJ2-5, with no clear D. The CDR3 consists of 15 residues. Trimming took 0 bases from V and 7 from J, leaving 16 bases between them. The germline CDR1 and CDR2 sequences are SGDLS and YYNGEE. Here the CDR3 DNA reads TGTGCCAGCAGCGTAGGAGGTCTCCCTGTAGGGACCCAGTACTTC. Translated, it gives CASSVGGLPVGTQYF.

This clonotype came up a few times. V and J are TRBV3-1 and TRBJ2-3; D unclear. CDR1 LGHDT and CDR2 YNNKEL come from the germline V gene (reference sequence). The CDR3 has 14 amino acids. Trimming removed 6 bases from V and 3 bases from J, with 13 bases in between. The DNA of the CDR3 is TGTGCCAGCAGTCAACCAGGCCATACAGATACGCAGTATTTT. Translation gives CASSQPGHTDTQYF.

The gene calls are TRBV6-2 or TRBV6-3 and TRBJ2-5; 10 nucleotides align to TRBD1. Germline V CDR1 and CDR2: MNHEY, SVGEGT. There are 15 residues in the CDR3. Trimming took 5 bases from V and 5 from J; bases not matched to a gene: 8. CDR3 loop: CASSVLGQGYETQYF. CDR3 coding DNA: TGTGCCAGCAGTGTCCTGGGACAGGGGTATGAGACCCAGTACTTC.

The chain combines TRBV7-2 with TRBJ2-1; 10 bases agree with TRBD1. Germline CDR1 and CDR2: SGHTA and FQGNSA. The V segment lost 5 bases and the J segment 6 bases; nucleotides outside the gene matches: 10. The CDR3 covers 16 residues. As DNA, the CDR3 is TGTGCCAGCAGCGTCTTTCCGGGACAGGGGATCAATGAGCAGTTCTTC. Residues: CASSVFPGQGINEQFF. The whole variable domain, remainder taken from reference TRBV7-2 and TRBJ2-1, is GAGVSQSPSNKVTEKGKDVELRCDPISGHTALYWYRQSLGQGLEFLIYFQGNSAPDKSGLPSDRFSAERTGGSVSTLTIQRTQQEDSAVYLCASSVFPGQGINEQFFGPGTRLTVL.

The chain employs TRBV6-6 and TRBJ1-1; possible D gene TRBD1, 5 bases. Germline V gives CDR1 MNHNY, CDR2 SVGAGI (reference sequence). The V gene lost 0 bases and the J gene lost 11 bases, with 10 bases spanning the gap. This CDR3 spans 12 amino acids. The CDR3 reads CASSYSRDPAFF. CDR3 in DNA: TGTGCCAGCAGTTACTCCCGGGACCCCGCTTTCTTT.

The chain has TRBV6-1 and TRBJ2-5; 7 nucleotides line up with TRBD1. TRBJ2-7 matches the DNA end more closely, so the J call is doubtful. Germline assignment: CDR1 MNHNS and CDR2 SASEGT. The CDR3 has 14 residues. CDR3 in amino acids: CASPPVDRDDEQYF. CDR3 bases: TGTGCCAGCCCACCGGTAGACAGGGACGACGAGCAGTACTTC.

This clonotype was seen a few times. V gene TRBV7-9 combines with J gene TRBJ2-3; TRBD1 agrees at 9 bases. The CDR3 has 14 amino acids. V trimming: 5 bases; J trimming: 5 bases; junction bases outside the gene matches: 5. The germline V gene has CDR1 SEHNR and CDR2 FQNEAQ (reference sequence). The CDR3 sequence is CASSPRTGEDTQYF. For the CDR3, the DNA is TGTGCCAGCAGCCCCCGGACAGGGGAAGATACGCAGTATTTT.

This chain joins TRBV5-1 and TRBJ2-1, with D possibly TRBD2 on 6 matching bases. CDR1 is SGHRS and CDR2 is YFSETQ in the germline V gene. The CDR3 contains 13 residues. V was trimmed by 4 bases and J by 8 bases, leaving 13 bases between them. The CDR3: CASSGGSQDEQFF. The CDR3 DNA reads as TGCGCCAGCAGCGGGGGGAGTCAGGATGAGCAGTTCTTC.

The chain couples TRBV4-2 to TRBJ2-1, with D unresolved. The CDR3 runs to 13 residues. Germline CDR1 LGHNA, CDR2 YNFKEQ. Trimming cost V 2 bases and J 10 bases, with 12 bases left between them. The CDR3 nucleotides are TGTGCCAGCAGCCAATATTTTTCGAGGGAGCAGTTCTTC. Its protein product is CASSQYFSREQFF.